Here is one T cell receptor beta chain with its context. This sample was taken from a study of blood T cell repertoires in COVID-19. The germline CDR1 and CDR2 sequences are SNHLY and FYNNEI. Trimming stripped 6 bases from V and 5 bases from J, with 13 bases between. The CDR3 has 13 amino acids. Original processing methods: Reference gene primer amplification yielded estimated nucleated cell counts. Profiled with immunoSEQ multiplex PCR; TCRdb holds only in-frame clones, not every one. That table furnishes V, J and clone size, whereas the DNA furnished D and trimming. The data hold 250,000 to 350,000 clones, with roughly 89% observed a single time.

Sequencing was carried out using peripheral blood. This sequence was found in a woman between 40 and 55 years old who had recovered from COVID-19. The chain is built from TRBV2 and TRBJ2-5, with no clear D. CDR3 in DNA: TGTGCCAGCAGGCCGGCTGTGCGGGAGACCCAGTACTTC. Its protein is CASRPAVRETQYF.